One TCR beta chain is described in this entry. This entry comes from a study of CD8 T cells in Susac syndrome. The RNA input was roughly 0.45 to 1 ug, and it was reverse transcribed with random hexamers. Amplification of TCR beta CDR3 across 54 Vbeta and 13 Jbeta was performed with immunoSEQ multiplex PCR. From the immunoSEQ multiplex PCR reads, TCRdb called clonotypes with MiXCR, one entry per CDR3 protein. The repertoire consists of roughly 190,000 distinct CDR3 sequences, with approximately 94% occurring once and the leading ten covering 0.1%. Sequencing of TCR beta was carried out in blood CD8+ and CD4+ T cells. The control group consisted of healthy donors matched for age and sex. The authors negatively isolated CD8+ and CD4+ T cells and FACS-enriched TEMRA cells. Source material: CD4+ T cells from PBMCs. This receptor was identified in a human donor in good health.

In nucleotides, the CDR3 is TGTGCCAGCAGGAAACAGGGGTCGGCTGAAGCTTTCTTT. This translates into CASRKQGSAEAFF. The rearrangement links TRBV5-6 to TRBJ1-1; 7 nucleotides align to TRBD1. From germline, CDR1 is SGHDT and CDR2 YYEEEE. The V segment lost 5 bases and the J segment 6 bases; nucleotides outside the gene matches: 7. The CDR3 has 13 amino acids.